This T cell receptor beta chain emerged from a study of shared clonotypes between healthy human individuals. Adult donors, all healthy and HIV-negative, had no recent acute infections or vaccinations. Trimming took 11 bases from V and 5 from J, leaving 24 bases between them. This CDR3 region has 15 residues. Germline loops: CDR1 MNHNS, CDR2 SASEGT. Once extracted for a subset, genomic DNA was divided evenly among several immunoSEQ plates. Each sorted subset replicate got 200 ng genomic DNA, 30,000 or so genomes. Assay used: immunoSEQ multiplex PCR; TCRdb lists only in-frame clones, some missing. Altogether roughly 1,500,000 clones are present, 98% being singletons, with the ten largest covering approximately 0.4%.

The origin of this receptor is a man younger than 45 in good health. Sequencing was done on a sample of naive CD4+ T cells sorted from blood. As for subset: CD45RA+ positively selected. The chain carries TRBV6-1 and TRBJ1-1; D is unclear. The CDR3 region has the DNA TGTGCCGGCCGGGAGCGGATAACTCGGGGAACTGAAGCTTTCTTT. Protein sequence: CAGRERITRGTEAFF.